This TCR beta chain was observed in a study of blood T cell repertoires in COVID-19. On the study more broadly: Italy, Spain and the United States were the sources of the convalescent and acute COVID-19 samples.

Measured with immunoSEQ multiplex PCR; TCRdb has only the in-frame clones, and not every one. The data contain about 73,000 clones, 75% to 90% of them singletons. CDR3 size: 18 residues. V was pared by 0 bases and J by 5 bases, with 12 bases of the junction left unmatched. From germline, CDR1 is MNHEY and CDR2 SVGEGT. The rearrangement uses TRBV6-2 or TRBV6-3 and TRBJ2-5; TRBD2 agrees at 10 bases. The sample consisted of peripheral blood. The receptor was isolated from a man at least 80 years old with active or convalescent COVID-19. The CDR3 reads CASSYSVLAGAQMETQYF. CDR3 DNA: TGTGCCAGCAGTTACTCTGTCCTAGCGGGAGCCCAAATGGAGACCCAGTACTTC.